This T cell receptor (beta chain) was observed in a study of T cell repertoires in cytomegalovirus infection. This clonotype was detected ten times or more. What it binds is unknown. Germline V gives CDR1 SGHTA, CDR2 FQGNSA. CDR3 size: 16 residues. Trimming shortened V by 0 bases and J by 3 bases, and 13 bases separated the two germline ends. TCRdb re-called the reads with MiXCR, one entry per CDR3 protein. Of 65,000 to 95,000 distinct CDR3 sequences in the sample, roughly 3.6% were seen once. Study-level findings and limits: Identification of carriers of CMV plus the relevant HLA was performed using cumulative public TCR beta family frequency. Clonotype analysis showed dominance of the ex vivo response by HLA-C-restricted CMV-specific TCR beta clonotypes.

The sequencing input was PBMCs. This clonotype was obtained from a human donor in good health (CMV status not recorded). Some clones in this sample may be carry-over from other donors' samples. The V gene is TRBV7-2, the J gene TRBJ2-3; a weak D match, TRBD2 (5 bases). This chain's CDR3 is CASSLAAGGKTDTQYF. The CDR3 bases are TGTGCCAGCAGCTTAGCCGCAGGAGGCAAGACAGATACGCAGTATTTT.